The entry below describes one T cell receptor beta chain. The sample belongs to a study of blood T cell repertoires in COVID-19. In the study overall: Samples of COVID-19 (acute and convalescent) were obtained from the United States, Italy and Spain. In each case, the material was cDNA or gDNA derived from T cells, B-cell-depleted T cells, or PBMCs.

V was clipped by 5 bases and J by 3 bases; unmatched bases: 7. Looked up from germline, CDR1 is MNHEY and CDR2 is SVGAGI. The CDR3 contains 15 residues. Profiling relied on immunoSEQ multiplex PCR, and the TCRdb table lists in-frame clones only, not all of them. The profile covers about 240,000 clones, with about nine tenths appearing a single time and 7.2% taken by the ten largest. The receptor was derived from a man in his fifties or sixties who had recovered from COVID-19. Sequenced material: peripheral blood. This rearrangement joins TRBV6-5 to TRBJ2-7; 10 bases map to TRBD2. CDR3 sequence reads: CASSRGLANIYEQYV. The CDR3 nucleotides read TGTGCCAGCAGTCGGGGACTAGCGAACATCTACGAGCAGTACGTC.